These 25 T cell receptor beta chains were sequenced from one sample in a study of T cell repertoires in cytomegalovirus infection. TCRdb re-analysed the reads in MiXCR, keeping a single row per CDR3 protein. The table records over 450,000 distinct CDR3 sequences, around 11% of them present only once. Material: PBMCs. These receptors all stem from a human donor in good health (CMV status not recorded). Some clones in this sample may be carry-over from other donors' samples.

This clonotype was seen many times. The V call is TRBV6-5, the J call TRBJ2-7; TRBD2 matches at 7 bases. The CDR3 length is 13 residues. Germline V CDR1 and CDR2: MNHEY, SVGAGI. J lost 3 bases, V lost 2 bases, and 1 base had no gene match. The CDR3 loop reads CASSYGTNYEQYF. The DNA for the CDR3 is TGTGCCAGCAGTTACGGGACTAACTACGAGCAGTACTTC.

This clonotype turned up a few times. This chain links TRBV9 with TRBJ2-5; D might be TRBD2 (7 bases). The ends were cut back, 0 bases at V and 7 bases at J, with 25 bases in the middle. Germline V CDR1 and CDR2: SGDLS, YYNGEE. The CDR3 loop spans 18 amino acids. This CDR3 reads CASSVDIGGELEPRTQYF. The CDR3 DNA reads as TGTGCCAGCAGCGTAGACATAGGGGGGGAACTAGAACCGCGGACCCAGTACTTC.

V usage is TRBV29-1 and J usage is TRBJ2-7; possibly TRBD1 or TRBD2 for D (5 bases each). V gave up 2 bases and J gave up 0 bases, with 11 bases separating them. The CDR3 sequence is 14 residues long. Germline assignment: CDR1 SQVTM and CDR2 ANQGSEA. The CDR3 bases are TGCAGCGTTGAATCGGGGACGACCTCCTACGAGCAGTACTTC. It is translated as CSVESGTTSYEQYF.

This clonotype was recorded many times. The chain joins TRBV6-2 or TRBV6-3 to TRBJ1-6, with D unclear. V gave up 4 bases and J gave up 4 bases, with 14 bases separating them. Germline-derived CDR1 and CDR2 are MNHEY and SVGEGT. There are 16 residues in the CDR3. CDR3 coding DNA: TGTGCCAGCAGTTCAGGCCGGACGGCTTATAATTCACCCCTCCACTTT. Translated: CASSSGRTAYNSPLHF.

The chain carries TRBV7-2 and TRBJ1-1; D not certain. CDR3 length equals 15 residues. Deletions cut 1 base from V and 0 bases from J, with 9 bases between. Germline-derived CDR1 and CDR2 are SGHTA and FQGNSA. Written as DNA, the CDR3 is TGTGCCAGCAGCTTAGAAGTGGGGTTGAACACTGAAGCTTTCTTT. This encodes CASSLEVGLNTEAFF.

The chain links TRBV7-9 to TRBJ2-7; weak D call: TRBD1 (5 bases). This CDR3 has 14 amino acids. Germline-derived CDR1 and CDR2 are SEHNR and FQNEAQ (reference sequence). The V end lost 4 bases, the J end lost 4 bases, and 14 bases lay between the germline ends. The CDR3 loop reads CASSSGRGHYEQYF. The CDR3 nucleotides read TGTGCCAGCAGCTCCGGAAGGGGTCATTACGAGCAGTACTTC.

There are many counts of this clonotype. CDR3: CASSVAEWEGRGTDTQYF. The CDR3, as DNA: TGTGCCAGCAGCGTAGCTGAGTGGGAGGGCCGGGGCACAGATACGCAGTATTTT. The rearrangement uses TRBV9 and TRBJ2-3, with 7 bases identical to TRBD2. This CDR3 is built from 18 residues. The germline V gene has CDR1 SGDLS and CDR2 YYNGEE. The V and J ends lost 0 bases and 1 base, in that order; junction bases with no gene match: 11.

The chain's CDR3 is CASSVGGVSSYNSPLHF. The CDR3 DNA reads TGTGCCAGCAGCGTAGGGGGGGTGAGCTCCTATAATTCACCCCTCCACTTT. The chain recombines TRBV9 with TRBJ1-6; maybe TRBD1 (5 bases). The CDR3 loop spans 17 amino acids. The V gene lost 0 bases and the J gene lost 0 bases, with 10 bases spanning the gap. Germline V lookup: CDR1 SGDLS, CDR2 YYNGEE.

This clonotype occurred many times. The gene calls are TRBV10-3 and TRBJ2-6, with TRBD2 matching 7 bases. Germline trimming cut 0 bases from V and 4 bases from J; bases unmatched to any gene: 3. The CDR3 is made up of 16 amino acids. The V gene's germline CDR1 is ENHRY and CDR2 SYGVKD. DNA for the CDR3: TGTGCCATCAGTGAGTCTGCGGGAGCGGGGGCCAACGTCCTGACTTTC. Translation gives CAISESAGAGANVLTF.

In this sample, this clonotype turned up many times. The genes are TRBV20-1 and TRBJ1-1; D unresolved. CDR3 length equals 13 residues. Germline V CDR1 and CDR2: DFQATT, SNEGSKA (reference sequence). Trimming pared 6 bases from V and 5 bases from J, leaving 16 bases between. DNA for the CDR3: TGCAGTGCCCGTTCCCCCTCGGGGACTGAAGCTTTCTTT. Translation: CSARSPSGTEAFF.

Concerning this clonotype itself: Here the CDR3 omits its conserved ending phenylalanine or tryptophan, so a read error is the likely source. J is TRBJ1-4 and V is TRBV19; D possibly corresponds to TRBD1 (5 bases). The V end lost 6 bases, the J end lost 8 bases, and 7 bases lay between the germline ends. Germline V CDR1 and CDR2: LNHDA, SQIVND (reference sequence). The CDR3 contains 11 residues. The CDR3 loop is CASRRTEKLFS. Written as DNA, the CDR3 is TGTGCCAGTAGGCGGACAGAAAAACTGTTTTCT.

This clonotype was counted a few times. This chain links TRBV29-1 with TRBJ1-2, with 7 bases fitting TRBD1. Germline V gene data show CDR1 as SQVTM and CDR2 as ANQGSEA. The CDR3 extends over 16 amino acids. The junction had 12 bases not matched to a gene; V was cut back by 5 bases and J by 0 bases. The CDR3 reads CSVRPQGRESNYGYTF. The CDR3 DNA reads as TGCAGCGTTCGACCACAGGGGAGGGAGTCTAACTATGGCTACACCTTC.

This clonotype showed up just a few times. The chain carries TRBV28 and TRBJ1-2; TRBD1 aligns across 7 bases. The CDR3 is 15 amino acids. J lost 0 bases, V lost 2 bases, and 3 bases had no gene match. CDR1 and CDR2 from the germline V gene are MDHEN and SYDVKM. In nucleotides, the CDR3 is TGTGCCAGCAGTTTAGCAGGGGGTCCTAACTATGGCTACACCTTC. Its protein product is CASSLAGGPNYGYTF.

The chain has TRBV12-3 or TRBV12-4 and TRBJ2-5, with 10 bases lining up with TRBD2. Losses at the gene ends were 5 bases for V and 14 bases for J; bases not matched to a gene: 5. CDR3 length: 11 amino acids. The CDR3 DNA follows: TGTGCCAGCAGTCAGGGGACTAGCGCTTACTTC. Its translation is CASSQGTSAYF.

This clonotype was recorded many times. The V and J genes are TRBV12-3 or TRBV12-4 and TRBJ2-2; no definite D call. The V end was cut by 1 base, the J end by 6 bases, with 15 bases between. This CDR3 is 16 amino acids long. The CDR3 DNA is TGTGCCAGCAGTTTAGTTGTACCGGCAGGAGCCGGGGAGCTGTTTTTT. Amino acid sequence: CASSLVVPAGAGELFF.

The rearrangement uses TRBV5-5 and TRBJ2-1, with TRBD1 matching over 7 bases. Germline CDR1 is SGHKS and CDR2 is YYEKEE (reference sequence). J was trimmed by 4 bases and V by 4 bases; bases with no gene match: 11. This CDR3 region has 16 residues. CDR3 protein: CASSPTRDREYNEQFF. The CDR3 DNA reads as TGTGCCAGCAGCCCAACCCGGGACAGAGAATACAATGAGCAGTTCTTC.

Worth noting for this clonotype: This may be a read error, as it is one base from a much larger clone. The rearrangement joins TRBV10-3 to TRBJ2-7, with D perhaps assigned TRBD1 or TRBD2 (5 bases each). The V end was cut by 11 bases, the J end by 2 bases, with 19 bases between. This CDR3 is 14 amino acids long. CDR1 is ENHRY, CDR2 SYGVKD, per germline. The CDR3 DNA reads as TGTGCCCTCGGCCTCGGGACCTTCCCCTACGAGCAGTACTTC. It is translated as CALGLGTFPYEQYF.

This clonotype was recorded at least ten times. Written as DNA, the CDR3 is TGTGCCACCTCGGTTCTTCTAGGTTCACCCCTCCACTTT. Translated, it gives CATSVLLGSPLHF. The chain carries TRBV12-3 or TRBV12-4 and TRBJ1-6, with no clear D. The CDR3 is made up of 13 amino acids. Trimming shortened V by 10 bases and J by 9 bases, and 16 bases separated the two germline ends.

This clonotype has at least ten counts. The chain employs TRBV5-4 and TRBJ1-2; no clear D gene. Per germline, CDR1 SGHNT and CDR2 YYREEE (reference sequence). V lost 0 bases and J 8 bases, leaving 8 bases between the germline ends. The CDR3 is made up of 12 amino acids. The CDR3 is CASSLGGMGYTF. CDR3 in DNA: TGTGCCAGCAGCTTGGGGGGTATGGGCTACACCTTC.

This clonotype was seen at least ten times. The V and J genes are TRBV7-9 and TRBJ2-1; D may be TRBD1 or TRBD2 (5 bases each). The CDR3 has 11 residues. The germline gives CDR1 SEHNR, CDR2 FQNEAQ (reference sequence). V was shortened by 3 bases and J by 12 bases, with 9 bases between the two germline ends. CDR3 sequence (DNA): TGTGCCAGCAGCTTTGGGGGTCCGCAGTTCTTC. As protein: CASSFGGPQFF.

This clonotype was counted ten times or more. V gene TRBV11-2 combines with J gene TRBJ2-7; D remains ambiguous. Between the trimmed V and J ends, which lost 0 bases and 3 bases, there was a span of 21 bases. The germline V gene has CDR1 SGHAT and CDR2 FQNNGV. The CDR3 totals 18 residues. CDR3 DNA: TGTGCCAGCAGCTTAGAGGGAACAGCCCTTTCGGGTCGCTACGAGCAGTACTTC. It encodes CASSLEGTALSGRYEQYF.

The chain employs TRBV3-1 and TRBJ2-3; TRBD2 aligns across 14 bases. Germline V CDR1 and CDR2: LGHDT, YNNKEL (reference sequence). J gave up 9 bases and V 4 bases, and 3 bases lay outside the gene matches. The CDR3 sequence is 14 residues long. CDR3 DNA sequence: TGTGCCAGCAGCCTGACTAGCGGGAGGGGAACGCAGTATTTT. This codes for CASSLTSGRGTQYF.

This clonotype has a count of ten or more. CDR3 in amino acids: CASSPGQETYNEQFF. The CDR3 DNA follows: TGTGCCAGCAGCCCGGGACAGGAGACATACAATGAGCAGTTCTTC. The rearrangement links TRBV5-4 to TRBJ2-1; 8 positions match TRBD1. This CDR3 contains 15 residues. Germline V gene lookup returns CDR1 SGHNT and CDR2 YYREEE (reference sequence). V lost 4 bases to trimming and J lost 4 bases; unmatched junction nucleotides: 7.

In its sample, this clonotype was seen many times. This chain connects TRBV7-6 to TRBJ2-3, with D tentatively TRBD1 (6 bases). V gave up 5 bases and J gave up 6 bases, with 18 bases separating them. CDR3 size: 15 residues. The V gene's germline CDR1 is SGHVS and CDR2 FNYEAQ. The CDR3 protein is CASSQTGPGPDTQYF. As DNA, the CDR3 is TGTGCCAGCAGCCAAACAGGGCCGGGACCCGATACGCAGTATTTT.

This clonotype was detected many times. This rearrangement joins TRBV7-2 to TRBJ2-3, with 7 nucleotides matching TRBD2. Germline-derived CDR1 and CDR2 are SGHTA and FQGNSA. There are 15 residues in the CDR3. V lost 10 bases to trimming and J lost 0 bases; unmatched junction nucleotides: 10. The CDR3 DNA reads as TGTGCCACCCAGAGGGCGGGAGTTAGCACAGATACGCAGTATTTT. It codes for CATQRAGVSTDTQYF.